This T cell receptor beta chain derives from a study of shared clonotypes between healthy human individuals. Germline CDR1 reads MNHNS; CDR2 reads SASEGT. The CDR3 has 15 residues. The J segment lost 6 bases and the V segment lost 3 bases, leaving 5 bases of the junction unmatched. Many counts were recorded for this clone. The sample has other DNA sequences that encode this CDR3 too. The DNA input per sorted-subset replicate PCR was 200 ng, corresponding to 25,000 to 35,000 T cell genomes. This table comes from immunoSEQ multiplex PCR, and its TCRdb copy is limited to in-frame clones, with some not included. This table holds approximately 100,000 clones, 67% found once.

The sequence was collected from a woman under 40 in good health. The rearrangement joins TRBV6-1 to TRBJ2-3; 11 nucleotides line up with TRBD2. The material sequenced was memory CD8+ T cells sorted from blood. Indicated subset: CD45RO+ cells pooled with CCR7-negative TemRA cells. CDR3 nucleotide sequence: TGTGCCAGCAGTGACCTAGCGGGAGGATCCGATACGCAGTATTTT. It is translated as CASSDLAGGSDTQYF.